The clone carrying this T cell receptor beta chain was seen many times. Its antigen is as yet unknown. A sample-barcoded 5' primer and a J-beta primer mix were used in a second PCR of roughly 6 to 11 cycles. TCRdb fed the 5' RACE reads into MiXCR, producing one record per CDR3 protein. This sample has 1.5 million to 2 million distinct CDR3 sequences, with about 28% found just once. PBMCs were isolated at a quantity of at least 6.5 million per sample. This record comes from a study of blood T cells in healthy people across ages. About the study: Through template switching, about one barcoded beta molecule was captured per two T cells, as measured in model experiments.

V lost 5 bases and J lost 0, with 20 bases in between. This CDR3 is built from 19 residues. The germline V gene has CDR1 MNHEY and CDR2 SMNVEV (reference sequence). Study-level points and caveats: For the donors, CMV status was unknown and possibly confounded expanded clonotype changes. TCR beta diversity per million T cells fell roughly linearly with age.

The V call is TRBV27, the J call TRBJ2-6, with D uncertain. This TCR came from a woman in her twenties or thirties in good health. Sequenced material: blood. CDR3 residues: CASSQLTAEWNSGANVLTF. The CDR3 coding sequence is TGTGCCAGCAGTCAGCTGACCGCGGAGTGGAACTCTGGGGCCAACGTCCTGACTTTC.